This is a list of T cell receptor beta chains from one sample in a study of T-cell memory formation after mild COVID-19. One entry per CDR3 protein results from TCRdb running MiXCR on the 5' RACE reads. Of about 340,000 distinct CDR3 sequences listed, approximately 16% are singletons. The sequenced material came from PBMCs or a T cell subset sorted from them (not recorded which). Every receptor here comes from a man between 18 and 29 years old who had mild COVID-19 (a few samples of this study predate the infection). Cell type and time point are not known. Both conserved end residues are part of each CDR3. D genes are given only for firm matches. A clone size is listed for some rows: how often the clone was seen (once, few, many), or a class if it is expanded.

>NA|TRBJ2-7|NA|TRBV19
CASRGPGKYEQYF
TGTGCCAGTAGAGGTCCGGGTAAATACGAGCAGTACTTC
>few|TRBJ2-3|NA|TRBV7-2
CASSPPILEDTQYF
TGTGCCAGCAGCCCACCAATCCTGGAAGATACGCAGTATTTT
>many|TRBJ2-3|TRBD2|TRBV5-1
CASSLLAGGTDTQYF
TGTGCCAGCAGCTTACTAGCGGGGGGCACAGATACGCAGTATTTT
>NA|TRBJ2-6|TRBD1|TRBV4-3
CASSQELPLQGAANVLTF
TGCGCCAGCAGCCAAGAACTACCTCTCCAGGGGGCGGCCAACGTCCTGACTTTC
>few|TRBJ2-1|TRBD2|TRBV20-1
CSKLAGDSSYNEQFF
TGCAGTAAACTAGCGGGGGACAGCTCCTACAATGAGCAGTTCTTC
>few|TRBJ1-5|NA|TRBV18
CASSPGTSLRQPQHF
TGTGCCAGCTCACCAGGGACTTCCCTTAGGCAGCCCCAGCATTTT
>NA|TRBJ1-5|NA|TRBV12-3/TRBV12-4
CASSWGGSSNQPQHF
TGTGCCAGCAGCTGGGGGGGGAGCAGCAATCAGCCCCAGCATTTT
>few|TRBJ1-1|TRBD1|TRBV27
CASSLWIGGEVDTEAFF
TGTGCCAGCAGTTTATGGATAGGGGGCGAGGTTGACACTGAAGCTTTCTTT
>many|TRBJ1-1|TRBD1|TRBV4-2
CASSRGQGGNTEAFF
TGTGCCAGCAGCCGCGGACAGGGGGGGAACACTGAAGCTTTCTTT
>few|TRBJ1-2|TRBD1|TRBV7-8
CASSLPGQGDYGYTF
TGTGCCAGCAGCTTACCAGGACAGGGGGACTATGGCTACACCTTC
>few|TRBJ1-1|NA|TRBV12-3/TRBV12-4
CASSANTEAFF
TGTGCCAGCAGTGCGAACACTGAAGCTTTCTTT
>few|TRBJ1-5|NA|TRBV4-3
CASSQDSINNQPQHF
TGCGCCAGCAGCCAAGATAGCATCAATAATCAGCCCCAGCATTTT
>many|TRBJ2-3|NA|TRBV20-1
CSATHGPLSSDTQYF
TGCAGTGCGACTCACGGTCCCCTGTCGTCAGATACGCAGTATTTT
>few|TRBJ2-3|TRBD2|TRBV2
CASSEASGGRTDTQYF
TGTGCCAGCAGTGAAGCGAGCGGGGGGCGCACAGATACGCAGTATTTT
>many|TRBJ2-5|NA|TRBV7-2
CASSSVSGTWSQETQYF
TGTGCCAGCAGCTCCGTTTCCGGGACCTGGTCTCAAGAGACCCAGTACTTC
>NA|TRBJ1-2|TRBD1|TRBV19
CASTGQGPYGYTF
TGTGCCAGTACCGGACAGGGCCCCTATGGCTACACCTTC
>few|TRBJ1-2|NA|TRBV2
CASPPRTANYGYTF
TGTGCCAGCCCGCCGAGGACGGCAAACTATGGCTACACCTTC
>few|TRBJ2-2|NA|TRBV12-5
CASGLYTGGTGELFF
TGTGCTAGTGGTTTGTACACAGGCGGGACCGGGGAGCTGTTTTTT
>many|TRBJ2-2|NA|TRBV5-5
CASSLASTNTGELFF
TGTGCCAGCAGCTTGGCCTCCACAAACACCGGGGAGCTGTTTTTT
>NA|TRBJ2-1|NA|TRBV7-3
CASSLRGLTRDEQFF
TGTGCCAGCAGCTTAAGAGGGCTCACTCGGGATGAGCAGTTCTTC
>few|TRBJ2-3|TRBD2|TRBV6-5
CASSPTSGGGTQYF
TGTGCCAGCAGCCCAACTAGCGGGGGTGGGACGCAGTATTTT
>many|TRBJ2-1|NA|TRBV11-2
CASSFPLARDGEFF
TGTGCCAGCAGCTTCCCACTCGCGAGGGATGGGGAGTTCTTC